This TCR beta chain was sequenced during a study of T cell responses to AZD1222 COVID-19 vaccine. The study, taken as a whole, reports: Spike was spanned by vaccine-associated CD4 TCRs, with dominance at 160-218 and 743-854. Baseline seropositives among AZD1222 recipients totaled only five or six.

Libraries were prepared by immunoSEQ multiplex PCR; TCRdb keeps only in-frame clonotypes and omits some of them. This table holds approximately 200,000 clones, around 92% found once. V lost 1 base to trimming and J lost 2 bases, with 11 bases between them. CDR1 and CDR2 (germline): SGHVS, FQNEAQ. The CDR3 is made up of 15 amino acids. A single count supports this clone. No antigen is known for it. V and J are TRBV7-8 and TRBJ1-2; D not certain. This sample comprised peripheral blood, obtained on day 0 of AZD1222 vaccination. The TCR was taken from an adult in good health. CDR3 coding DNA: TGTGCCAGCAGCTTAGTCGGGCAGGCGAACTATGGCTACACCTTC. As protein: CASSLVGQANYGYTF. The full variable domain, with the rest looked up from reference TRBV7-8 and TRBJ1-2, is GAGVSQSPRYKVAKRGQDVALRCDPISGHVSLFWYQQALGQGPEFLTYFQNEAQLDKSGLPSDRFFAERPEGSVSTLKIQRTQQEDSAVYLCASSLVGQANYGYTFGSGTRLTVV.